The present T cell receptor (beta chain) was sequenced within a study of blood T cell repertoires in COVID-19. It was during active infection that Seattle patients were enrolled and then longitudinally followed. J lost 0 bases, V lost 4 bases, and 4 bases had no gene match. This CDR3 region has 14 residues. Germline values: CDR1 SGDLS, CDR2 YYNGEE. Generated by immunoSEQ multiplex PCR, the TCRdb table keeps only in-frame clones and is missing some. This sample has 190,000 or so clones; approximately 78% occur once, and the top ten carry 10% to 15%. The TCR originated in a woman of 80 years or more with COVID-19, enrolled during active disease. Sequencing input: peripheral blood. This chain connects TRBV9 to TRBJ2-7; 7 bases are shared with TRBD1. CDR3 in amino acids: CASSPGTASYEQYF. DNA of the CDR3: TGTGCCAGCAGCCCTGGGACAGCCTCCTACGAGCAGTACTTC.